Listed below are T cell receptor beta chains from one sample, sequenced in a study of resident and recirculating memory T cells in vitiligo. Measured with immunoSEQ multiplex PCR; TCRdb has only the in-frame clones, and not every one. The repertoire holds 72,000 or so clones, under 95% seen once, with about 4.8% in the top ten. The sample consisted of blood. These receptor sequences come from a male donor with vitiligo. Both conserved end residues are part of each CDR3. D genes are given only for firm matches. Rows may omit the clone size; those that give it use once, few, many or a size class.

CDR3aa: CASSLPGQGNTGELFF
CDR3nt: TGTGCCAGCAGCCTACCGGGACAGGGGAACACCGGGGAGCTGTTTTTT
j_gene: TRBJ2-2
d_gene: TRBD1
abundance: -
v_gene: TRBV7-9

CDR3aa: CASSWGQRGEQFF
CDR3nt: TGTGCCAGCAGTTGGGGCCAGCGTGGTGAGCAGTTCTTC
j_gene: TRBJ2-1
d_gene: -
abundance: -
v_gene: TRBV27

CDR3aa: CASSLEDRDYGYTF
CDR3nt: TGCGCCAGCAGCTTGGAGGACAGGGACTATGGCTACACCTTC
j_gene: TRBJ1-2
d_gene: TRBD1
abundance: -
v_gene: TRBV5-1

CDR3aa: CASSRTRQGDSDEQFF
CDR3nt: TGCGCCAGCAGCCGGACCCGACAGGGGGATAGTGATGAGCAGTTCTTC
j_gene: TRBJ2-1
d_gene: TRBD1
abundance: -
v_gene: TRBV5-1

CDR3aa: CASSLRTPFSGNTIYF
CDR3nt: TGTGCCAGCAGTTTAAGAACTCCTTTCTCTGGAAACACCATATATTTT
j_gene: TRBJ1-3
d_gene: -
abundance: -
v_gene: TRBV27

CDR3aa: CASSLVDRSGYTF
CDR3nt: TGCGCCAGCAGCTTGGTGGACAGGTCTGGCTACACCTTC
j_gene: TRBJ1-2
d_gene: TRBD1
abundance: -
v_gene: TRBV5-1

CDR3aa: CASSLLDRAPDFPGELFF
CDR3nt: TGTGCCAGCAGCTTACTAGACAGGGCCCCGGATTTTCCCGGGGAGCTGTTTTTT
j_gene: TRBJ2-2
d_gene: TRBD1
abundance: once
v_gene: TRBV7-3

CDR3aa: CASSELGGANNEQFF
CDR3nt: TGTGCCAGCAGTGAATTAGGGGGCGCAAACAATGAGCAGTTCTTC
j_gene: TRBJ2-1
d_gene: TRBD1
abundance: once
v_gene: TRBV6-1

CDR3aa: CASSLQTSSYNEQFF
CDR3nt: TGCGCCAGCAGCTTGCAGACTAGCTCCTACAATGAGCAGTTCTTC
j_gene: TRBJ2-1
d_gene: -
abundance: -
v_gene: TRBV5-1

CDR3aa: CASSLGRGGNQPQHF
CDR3nt: TGTGCCAGCTCACTGGGGAGAGGGGGAAATCAGCCCCAGCATTTT
j_gene: TRBJ1-5
d_gene: -
abundance: -
v_gene: TRBV18

CDR3aa: CASSLQPSGPSTDTQYF
CDR3nt: TGTGCCAGCAGCCTACAACCTAGCGGACCTAGCACAGATACGCAGTATTTT
j_gene: TRBJ2-3
d_gene: TRBD2
abundance: -
v_gene: TRBV7-2

CDR3aa: CASSVMPVGGRGYTF
CDR3nt: TGTGCCAGCAGCGTAATGCCGGTCGGGGGGCGTGGCTACACCTTC
j_gene: TRBJ1-2
d_gene: -
abundance: -
v_gene: TRBV9

CDR3aa: CASSPGQVEGTQYF
CDR3nt: TGCGCCAGCAGCCCTGGACAGGTCGAAGGGACCCAGTACTTC
j_gene: TRBJ2-5
d_gene: TRBD1
abundance: -
v_gene: TRBV5-1

CDR3aa: CASSSGADTGELFF
CDR3nt: TGTGCCAGCTCATCAGGGGCGGACACCGGGGAGCTGTTTTTT
j_gene: TRBJ2-2
d_gene: -
abundance: -
v_gene: TRBV18

CDR3aa: CAAGTGTGSYEQYF
CDR3nt: TGTGCCGCGGGCACCGGGACAGGGTCCTACGAGCAGTACTTC
j_gene: TRBJ2-7
d_gene: TRBD1
abundance: -
v_gene: TRBV10-3

CDR3aa: CSVALGAASSYNEQFF
CDR3nt: TGCAGCGTCGCATTAGGAGCGGCTAGCTCCTACAATGAGCAGTTCTTC
j_gene: TRBJ2-1
d_gene: -
abundance: -
v_gene: TRBV29-1

CDR3aa: CASSLWEGGTDTQYF
CDR3nt: TGTGCCAGCAGCTTATGGGAGGGGGGAACAGATACGCAGTATTTT
j_gene: TRBJ2-3
d_gene: -
abundance: -
v_gene: TRBV7-9

CDR3aa: CASSLGVRHQETQYF
CDR3nt: TGTGCCAGCAGCTTAGGGGTCAGGCATCAAGAGACCCAGTACTTC
j_gene: TRBJ2-5
d_gene: -
abundance: once
v_gene: TRBV7-9

CDR3aa: CASSQSGGQETQYF
CDR3nt: TGTGCCAGCTCCCAGTCCGGGGGGCAAGAGACCCAGTACTTC
j_gene: TRBJ2-5
d_gene: TRBD2
abundance: -
v_gene: TRBV18

CDR3aa: CASSLAGGRTSEQFF
CDR3nt: TGCGCCAGCAGCTTAGCGGGAGGGCGCACCTCTGAGCAGTTCTTC
j_gene: TRBJ2-1
d_gene: TRBD2
abundance: -
v_gene: TRBV5-1

CDR3aa: CSVGDRGPPNTEAFF
CDR3nt: TGCAGCGTTGGAGACAGGGGGCCCCCGAACACTGAAGCTTTCTTT
j_gene: TRBJ1-1
d_gene: TRBD1
abundance: -
v_gene: TRBV29-1

CDR3aa: CSVVGLAALSDEQFF
CDR3nt: TGCAGCGTAGTAGGACTAGCCGCTCTGTCGGATGAGCAGTTCTTC
j_gene: TRBJ2-1
d_gene: TRBD2
abundance: once
v_gene: TRBV29-1

CDR3aa: CASIRDRGETQYF
CDR3nt: TGTGCCAGCATTCGGGACAGGGGAGAGACCCAGTACTTC
j_gene: TRBJ2-5
d_gene: TRBD1
abundance: once
v_gene: TRBV2

CDR3aa: CASGPRDRGYGYTF
CDR3nt: TGTGCTAGTGGTCCCCGGGACAGGGGGTATGGCTACACCTTC
j_gene: TRBJ1-2
d_gene: TRBD1
abundance: -
v_gene: TRBV12-5